This TCR beta chain was identified during a study of T cell repertoires in cytomegalovirus infection. TCRdb called the reads again in MiXCR, with one record for every CDR3 protein. This sample has 370,000 or so distinct CDR3 sequences; about 34% occur once, and the top ten carry roughly 12%. This clonotype has a count of ten or more. Antigen unknown. In germline, CDR1 is SGHVS, CDR2 FNYEAQ. The CDR3 is made up of 14 amino acids. The ends were cut back, 5 bases at V and 3 bases at J, with 12 bases in the middle. Study outcomes and limitations: Ex vivo, HLA-C-restricted CMV-specific TCR beta clonotypes prevailed over the rest of the response.

The rearrangement links TRBV7-6 to TRBJ2-3; D not resolved. Sequencing used cultured PBMCs, obtained from culture after CMV antigen stimulation. The TCR was taken from a human donor in good health (CMV status not recorded). Some clones in this sample may be carry-over from other donors' samples. The CDR3 sequence: CASSPTDETDTQYF. The CDR3 DNA reads as TGTGCCAGCAGCCCAACGGACGAGACAGATACGCAGTATTTT.